This TCR beta chain stems from a study of shared clonotypes between healthy human individuals. For the study at large: Each donor's CD4 naive and CD4 memory cells filled three plates apiece, CD8 naive two, and CD8 memory one. General study points: Blood was the sole source, and tissue repertoires probably differ. Having only a few donors restricted how much genetic and exposure-history diversity was captured. In the sorted subsets, rarefaction showed sequencing was incomplete despite large depth.

Only in-frame clones appear in the TCRdb table, and some are missing; sequencing was by immunoSEQ multiplex PCR. The profile shows 740,000 or so clones, around 78% of them singletons. The germline gives CDR1 SGHAT, CDR2 FQNNGV. The CDR3 covers 15 residues. Between the trimmed V and J ends, which lost 1 base and 6 bases, there was a span of 13 bases. A note on this clone: Its cognate antigen is unknown.

The source is a woman in her twenties or thirties in good health. The source material was memory CD4+ T cells sorted from blood. Subset: CD45RA-negative fraction. This sequence joins TRBV11-2 and TRBJ1-3, with D maybe TRBD1 (5 bases). The CDR3 sequence is CASSLGGAGQNTIYF. The CDR3 DNA reads as TGTGCCAGCAGCTTAGGCGGGGCGGGCCAAAACACCATATATTTT. Drawing the rest from reference TRBV11-2 and TRBJ1-3, the complete variable domain is EAGVAQSPRYKIIEKRQSVAFWCNPISGHATLYWYQQILGQGPKLLIQFQNNGVVDDSQLPKDRFSAERLKGVDSTLKIQPAKLEDSAVYLCASSLGGAGQNTIYFGEGSWLTVV.